Many counts were recorded for the clone carrying this T cell receptor (beta chain). The record originates from a study of CD8 T cells in ankylosing spondylitis. Trimming took 3 bases from V and 3 from J, leaving 8 bases between them. CDR1 and CDR2 from the germline V gene are SEHNR and FQNEAQ (reference sequence). The length of the CDR3 is 13 residues. TCRdb used MiXCR to reprocess the 5' RACE reads, holding one entry per CDR3 protein. The data contain roughly 97,000 distinct CDR3 sequences, 7.5% to 9% of them seen just once; the ten biggest clones take up around 10%. The TCR comes from a male donor with ankylosing spondylitis or in good health (not recorded which). The V gene is TRBV7-9, the J gene TRBJ1-2; TRBD1 might be the D (5 bases). Sample: blood, either unsorted or a sorted T cell fraction (not recorded which). The CDR3 region has the DNA TGTGCCAGCAGCTTGGGGGGGGACTATGGCTACACCTTC. This translates into CASSLGGDYGYTF.